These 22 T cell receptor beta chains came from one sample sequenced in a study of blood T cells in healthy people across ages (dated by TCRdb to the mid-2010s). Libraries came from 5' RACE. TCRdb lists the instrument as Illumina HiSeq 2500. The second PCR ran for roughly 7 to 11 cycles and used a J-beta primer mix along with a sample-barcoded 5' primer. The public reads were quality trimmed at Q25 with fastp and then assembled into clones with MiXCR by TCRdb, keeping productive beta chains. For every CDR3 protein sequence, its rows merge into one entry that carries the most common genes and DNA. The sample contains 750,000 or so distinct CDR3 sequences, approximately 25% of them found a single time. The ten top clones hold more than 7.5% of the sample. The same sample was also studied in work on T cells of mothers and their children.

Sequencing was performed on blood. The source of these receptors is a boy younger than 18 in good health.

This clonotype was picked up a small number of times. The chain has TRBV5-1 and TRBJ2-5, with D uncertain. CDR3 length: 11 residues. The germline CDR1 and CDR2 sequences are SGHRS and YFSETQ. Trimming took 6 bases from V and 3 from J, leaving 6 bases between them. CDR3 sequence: CASTFKETQYF. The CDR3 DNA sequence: TGCGCCAGCACCTTTAAAGAGACCCAGTACTTC.

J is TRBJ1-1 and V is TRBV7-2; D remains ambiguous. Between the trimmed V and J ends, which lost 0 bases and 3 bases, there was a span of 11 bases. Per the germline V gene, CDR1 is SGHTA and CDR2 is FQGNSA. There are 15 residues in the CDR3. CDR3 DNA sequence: TGTGCCAGCAGCTTAGCAGGGCCGAGGGACACTGAAGCTTTCTTT. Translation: CASSLAGPRDTEAFF.

The DNA for the CDR3 is TGCGCCAGCGCTCAGGGGGGAACCTACGAGCAGTACTTC. It specifies CASAQGGTYEQYF. The chain recombines TRBV5-1 with TRBJ2-7, with a tentative D call TRBD1 (7 bases). This CDR3 contains 13 residues. CDR1 SGHRS and CDR2 YFSETQ come from the germline V gene. Trimming cost V 7 bases and J 2 bases, with 13 bases left between them.

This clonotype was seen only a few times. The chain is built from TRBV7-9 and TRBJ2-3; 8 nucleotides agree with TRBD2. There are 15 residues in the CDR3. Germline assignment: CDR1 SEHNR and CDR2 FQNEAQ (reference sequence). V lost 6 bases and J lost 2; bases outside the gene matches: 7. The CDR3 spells CASSQERGITDTQYF. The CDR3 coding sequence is TGTGCCAGCAGTCAAGAGCGGGGGATCACAGATACGCAGTATTTT.

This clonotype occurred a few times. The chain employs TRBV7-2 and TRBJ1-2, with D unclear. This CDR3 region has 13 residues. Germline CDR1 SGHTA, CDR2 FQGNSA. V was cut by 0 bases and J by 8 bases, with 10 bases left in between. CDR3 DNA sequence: TGTGCCAGCAGCTTAGCGTCCGCCGGGGGCTACACCTTC. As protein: CASSLASAGGYTF.

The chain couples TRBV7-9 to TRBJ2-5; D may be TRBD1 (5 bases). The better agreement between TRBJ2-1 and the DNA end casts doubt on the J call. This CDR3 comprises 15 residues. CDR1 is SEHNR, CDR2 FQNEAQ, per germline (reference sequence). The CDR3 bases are TGTGCCAGCAGCTTATTACAGGCCATATCGGATGAGCAGTTCTTC. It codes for CASSLLQAISDEQFF.

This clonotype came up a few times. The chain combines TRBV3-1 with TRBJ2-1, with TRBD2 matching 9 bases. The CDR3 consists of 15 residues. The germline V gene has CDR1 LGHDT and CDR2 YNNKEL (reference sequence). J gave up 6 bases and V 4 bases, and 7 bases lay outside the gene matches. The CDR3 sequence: CASSLTSGPRNEQFF. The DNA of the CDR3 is TGTGCCAGCAGCCTCACTAGCGGGCCACGCAATGAGCAGTTCTTC.

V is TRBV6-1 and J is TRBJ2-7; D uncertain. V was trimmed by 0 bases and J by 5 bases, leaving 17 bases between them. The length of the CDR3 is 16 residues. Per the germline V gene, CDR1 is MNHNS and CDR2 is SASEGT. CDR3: CASSEALRIPLNEQYF. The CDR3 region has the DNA TGTGCCAGCAGTGAAGCGCTCAGGATCCCGCTGAACGAGCAGTACTTC.

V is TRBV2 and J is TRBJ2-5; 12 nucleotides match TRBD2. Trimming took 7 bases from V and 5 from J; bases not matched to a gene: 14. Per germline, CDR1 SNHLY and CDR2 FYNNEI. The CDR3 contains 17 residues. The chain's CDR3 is CASIPPLTSGRKETQYF. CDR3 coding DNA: TGTGCCAGCATTCCCCCACTCACTAGCGGGAGGAAGGAGACCCAGTACTTC. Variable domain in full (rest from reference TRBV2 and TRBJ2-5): EPEVTQTPSHQVTQMGQEVILRCVPISNHLYFYWYRQILGQKVEFLVSFYNNEISEKSEIFDDQFSVERPDGSNFTLKIRSTKLEDSAMYFCASIPPLTSGRKETQYFGPGTRLLVL.

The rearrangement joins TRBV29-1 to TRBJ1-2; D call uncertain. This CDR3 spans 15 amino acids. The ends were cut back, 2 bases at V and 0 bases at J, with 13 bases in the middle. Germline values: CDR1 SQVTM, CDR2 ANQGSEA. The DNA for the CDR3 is TGCAGCGTTGAACGTCTGGGCGCCACTAACTATGGCTACACCTTC. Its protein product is CSVERLGATNYGYTF.

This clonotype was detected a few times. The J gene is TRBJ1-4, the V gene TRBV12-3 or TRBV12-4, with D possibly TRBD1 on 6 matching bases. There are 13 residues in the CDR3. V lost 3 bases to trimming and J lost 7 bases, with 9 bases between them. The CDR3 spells CASSFDRSEKLFF. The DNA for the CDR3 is TGTGCCAGCAGTTTTGACAGGTCTGAAAAACTGTTTTTT.

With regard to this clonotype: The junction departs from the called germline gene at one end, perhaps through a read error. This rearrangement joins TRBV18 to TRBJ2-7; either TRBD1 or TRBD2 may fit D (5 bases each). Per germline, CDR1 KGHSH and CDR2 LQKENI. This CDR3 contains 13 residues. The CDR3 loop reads CVSSSGPLYEQYF. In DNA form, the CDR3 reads TGCGTCAGCTCATCGGGACCCCTCTACGAGCAGTACTTC.

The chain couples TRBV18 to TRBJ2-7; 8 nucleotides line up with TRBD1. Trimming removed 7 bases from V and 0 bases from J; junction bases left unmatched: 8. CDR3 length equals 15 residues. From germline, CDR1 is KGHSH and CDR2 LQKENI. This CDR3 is CASCEGQASSYEQYF. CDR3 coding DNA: TGTGCCAGCTGCGAGGGACAGGCGAGCTCCTACGAGCAGTACTTC.

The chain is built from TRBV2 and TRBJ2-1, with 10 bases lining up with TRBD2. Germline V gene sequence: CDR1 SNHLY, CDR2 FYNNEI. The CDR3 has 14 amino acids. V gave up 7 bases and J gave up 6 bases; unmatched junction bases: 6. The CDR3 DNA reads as TGTGCCAGCATAAAGCGGGGGGGGTCCAATGAGCAGTTCTTC. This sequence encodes CASIKRGGSNEQFF.

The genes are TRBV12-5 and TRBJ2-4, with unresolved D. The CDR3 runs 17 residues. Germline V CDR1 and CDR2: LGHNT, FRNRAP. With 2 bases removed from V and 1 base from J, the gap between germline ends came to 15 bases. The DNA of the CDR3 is TGTGCTAGTGGTTTGACATCGACCCCTAGGGCCAAAAACATTCAGTACTTC. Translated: CASGLTSTPRAKNIQYF.

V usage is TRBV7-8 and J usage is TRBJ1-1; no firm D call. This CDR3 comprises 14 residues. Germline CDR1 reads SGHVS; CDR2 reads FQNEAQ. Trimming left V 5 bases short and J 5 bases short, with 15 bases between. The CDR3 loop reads CASSPAISRTEAFF. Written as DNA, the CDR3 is TGTGCCAGCAGCCCCGCGATAAGTAGGACTGAAGCTTTCTTT.

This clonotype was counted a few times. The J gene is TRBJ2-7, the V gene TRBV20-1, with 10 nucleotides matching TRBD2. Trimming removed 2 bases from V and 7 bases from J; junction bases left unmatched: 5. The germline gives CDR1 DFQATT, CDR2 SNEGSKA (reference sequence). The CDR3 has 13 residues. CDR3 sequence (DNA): TGCAGTGCTAGACTAGCGGGAGAACGGGAGCAGTACTTC. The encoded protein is CSARLAGEREQYF.

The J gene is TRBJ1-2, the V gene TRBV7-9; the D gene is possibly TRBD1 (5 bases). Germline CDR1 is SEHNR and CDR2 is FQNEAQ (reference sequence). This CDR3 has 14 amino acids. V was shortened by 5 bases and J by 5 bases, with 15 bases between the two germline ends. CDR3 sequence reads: CASSRGDGVYGYTF. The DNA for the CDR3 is TGTGCCAGCAGCCGGGGGGACGGGGTATATGGCTACACCTTC.

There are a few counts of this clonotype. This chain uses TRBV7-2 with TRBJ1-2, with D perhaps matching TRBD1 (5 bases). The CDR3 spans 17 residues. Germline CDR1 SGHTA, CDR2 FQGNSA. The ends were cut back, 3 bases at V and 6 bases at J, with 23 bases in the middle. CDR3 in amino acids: CASSFTVEGWDVNGYTF. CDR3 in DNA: TGTGCCAGCAGCTTTACGGTCGAGGGGTGGGACGTGAATGGCTACACCTTC.

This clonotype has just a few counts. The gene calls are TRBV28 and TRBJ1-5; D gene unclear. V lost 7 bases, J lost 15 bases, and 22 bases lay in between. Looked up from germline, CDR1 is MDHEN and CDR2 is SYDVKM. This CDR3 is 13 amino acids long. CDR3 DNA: TGTGCCAGCACGTCACTAAATACAGCGGCGGGGCATTTT. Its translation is CASTSLNTAAGHF. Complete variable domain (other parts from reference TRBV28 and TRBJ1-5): DVKVTQSSRYLVKRTGEKVFLECVQDMDHENMFWYRQDPGLGLRLIYFSYDVKMKEKGDIPEGYSVSREKKERFSLILESASTNQTSMYLCASTSLNTAAGHFGDGTRLSIL.

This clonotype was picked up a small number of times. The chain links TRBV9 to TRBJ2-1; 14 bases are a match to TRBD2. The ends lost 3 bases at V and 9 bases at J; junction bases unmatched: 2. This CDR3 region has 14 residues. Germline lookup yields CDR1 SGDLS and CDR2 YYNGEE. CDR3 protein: CASSGGLAGAEQFF. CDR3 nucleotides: TGTGCCAGCAGCGGGGGACTAGCGGGAGCTGAGCAGTTCTTC.

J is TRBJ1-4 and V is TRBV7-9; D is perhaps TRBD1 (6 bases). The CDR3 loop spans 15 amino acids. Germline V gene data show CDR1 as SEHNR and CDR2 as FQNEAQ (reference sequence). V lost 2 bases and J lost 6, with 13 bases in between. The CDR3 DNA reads TGTGCCAGCAGCTTATCGGGGGGCCTCGATGAAAAACTGTTTTTT. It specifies CASSLSGGLDEKLFF. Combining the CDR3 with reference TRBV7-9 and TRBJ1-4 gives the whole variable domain DTGVSQNPRHKITKRGQNVTFRCDPISEHNRLYWYRQTLGQGPEFLTYFQNEAQLEKSRLLSDRFSAERPKGSFSTLEIQRTEQGDSAMYLCASSLSGGLDEKLFFGSGTQLSVL.